The 2 T cell receptor beta chains in this list originate from one sample, sequenced in a study of identical twins. TCRdb redid the calling of the 5' RACE reads with MiXCR, one entry per CDR3 protein. Here the sample spans hundreds of thousands of distinct CDR3 sequences, about 12% being singletons. These same records also appear under a second study, on yellow fever vaccine responses in identical twins.

Sequences were obtained from PBMCs. These receptors all stem from a woman aged 18-29 years in good health.

This clonotype was seen many times. The V gene is TRBV7-9, the J gene TRBJ2-7; 8 bases match TRBD1. The CDR3 has 14 amino acids. Germline CDR1 and CDR2: SEHNR and FQNEAQ (reference sequence). Trimming at V came to 3 bases and at J to 2 bases, leaving 3 bases not matched to a gene. The CDR3 DNA follows: TGTGCCAGCAGCTTGTCAGGGGGCACCTACGAGCAGTACTTC. Encoded protein: CASSLSGGTYEQYF.

This clonotype was seen repeatedly, ten times or more. The gene calls are TRBV6-1 and TRBJ1-2; 10 nucleotides agree with TRBD1. The junction had 12 bases not matched to a gene; V was cut back by 7 bases and J by 7 bases. The CDR3 spans 15 residues. Germline V CDR1 and CDR2: MNHNS, SASEGT. The CDR3 DNA is TGTGCCAGCACCTTGACAGGGGGCGGTTTGGTTGGCTACACCTTC. Amino acid sequence: CASTLTGGGLVGYTF.